The TCR beta chain described here comes from a study of tumor-infiltrating lymphocytes in oesophageal squamous cell carcinoma. Germline values: CDR1 SGHNT, CDR2 YENEEA. V shed 0 bases and J 0 bases; nucleotides not matched to a gene: 10. CDR3 length: 19 amino acids. MiXCR, applied by TCRdb to the PCR reads, yields one record per CDR3 protein. This table has 15,000 to 20,000 distinct CDR3 sequences, approximately 46% appearing once. The sequenced sample was esophageal tumor tissue. The receptor was isolated from a male donor with esophageal squamous cell carcinoma. V and J are TRBV11-3 and TRBJ2-1, with 8 bases aligning to TRBD2. The CDR3 spells CASSLDPRLANSSYNEQFF. DNA for the CDR3: TGTGCCAGCAGCTTAGATCCTCGACTAGCGAATAGCTCCTACAATGAGCAGTTCTTC.